What follows are 23 T cell receptor beta chains derived from one specimen sequenced in a study of blood T cell repertoires in COVID-19 (dated by TCRdb to 2019 to 2021). Preparation of the library involved the immunoSEQ multiplex PCR assay. TCRdb stores this immuneACCESS table with in-frame sequences only. Part of the clones is absent; in the studies checked, under half of the shortfall reflects unresolved V genes, and no reason is known for the rest. Here the sample has around 150,000 clones; 60% to 80% occur a single time. Of the sample, about 10% is held by the ten largest clones. Sample: peripheral blood. All receptors derive from a man aged 55 to 70 who had recovered from COVID-19.

The chain uses TRBV7-9 and TRBJ1-1, with a tentative D call TRBD1 (5 bases). The CDR3 is 14 amino acids. The V end lost 7 bases, the J end lost 0 bases, and 12 bases lay between the germline ends. Germline values: CDR1 SEHNR, CDR2 FQNEAQ (reference sequence). The CDR3 sequence: CASIMDTLNTEAFF. DNA of the CDR3: TGTGCCAGCATCATGGACACCCTGAACACTGAAGCTTTCTTT.

The V gene is TRBV25-1, the J gene TRBJ1-1, with 7 bases matching TRBD1. The CDR3 covers 13 residues. Germline values: CDR1 MGHDK, CDR2 SYGVNS. Unmatched junction bases numbered 8, after V lost 7 bases and J lost 6 bases. In nucleotides, the CDR3 is TGTGCCAGCACCCGGGACAGATTTTCTGAAGCTTTCTTT. Protein: CASTRDRFSEAFF.

In the case of this clone: Within the sample, other DNA sequences also encode this same CDR3. This chain uses TRBV2 with TRBJ1-5, with a possible D match to TRBD1 (6 bases). The CDR3 is made up of 13 amino acids. The germline gives CDR1 SNHLY, CDR2 FYNNEI. Trimming left V 5 bases short and J 6 bases short, with 11 bases between. The CDR3 here is CASSNREGQPQHF. CDR3 DNA: TGTGCCAGCAGTAACAGGGAGGGTCAGCCCCAGCATTTT.

The chain carries TRBV7-9 and TRBJ2-1; tentatively, D is TRBD2 (6 bases). This CDR3 comprises 16 residues. V gave up 7 bases and J gave up 1 base, with 17 bases separating them. Germline V CDR1 and CDR2: SEHNR, FQNEAQ (reference sequence). The CDR3 region has the DNA TGTGCCAGCACCGAGGTGGGCGGGAATTCCTACAATGAGCAGTTCTTC. Protein product: CASTEVGGNSYNEQFF.

This chain uses TRBV6-2 or TRBV6-3 with TRBJ2-5; 7 bases are shared with TRBD2. This CDR3 contains 12 residues. The germline gives CDR1 MNHEY, CDR2 SVGEGT. V lost 4 bases and J lost 5; bases outside the gene matches: 1. The CDR3 region is CASSWGGETQYF. CDR3 bases: TGTGCCAGCAGTTGGGGGGGGGAGACCCAGTACTTC.

The rearrangement links TRBV7-2 to TRBJ1-2; weak D call: TRBD1 (6 bases). Germline V gene lookup returns CDR1 SGHTA and CDR2 FQGNSA. This CDR3 region has 14 residues. Trimming took off 2 bases at V and 2 bases at J, with 9 bases between the two ends. CDR3 sequence: CASSLHQGNYGYTF. For the CDR3, the DNA is TGTGCCAGCAGCTTACACCAGGGGAACTATGGCTACACCTTC.

This chain connects TRBV18 to TRBJ1-3; D remains unclear. Germline assignment: CDR1 KGHSH and CDR2 LQKENI. CDR3 size: 15 residues. Trimming took off 6 bases at V and 0 bases at J, with 12 bases between the two ends. CDR3 DNA sequence: TGTGCCAGCTCCCCAGACAAGCACTCTGGAAACACCATATATTTT. Protein: CASSPDKHSGNTIYF.

The sample holds one count of this clone. CDR3: CSVGQAQETQYF. CDR3 DNA sequence: TGCAGCGTTGGACAGGCACAAGAGACCCAGTACTTC. V and J are TRBV29-1 and TRBJ2-5; weak D call: TRBD1 (6 bases). From germline, CDR1 is SQVTM and CDR2 ANQGSEA. The CDR3 contains 12 residues. The V end lost 4 bases, the J end lost 2 bases, and 8 bases lay between the germline ends.

This clone was counted once. V is TRBV18 and J is TRBJ2-1; 9 bases are a match to TRBD2. The germline V gene has CDR1 KGHSH and CDR2 LQKENI. After removal of 0 bases from V and 9 bases from J, the junction contained 6 bases not matched to a gene. The length of the CDR3 is 15 residues. This CDR3 reads CASSPPTSGLGEQFF. CDR3 sequence (DNA): TGTGCCAGCTCACCACCGACTAGCGGACTGGGTGAGCAGTTCTTC.

The gene calls are TRBV6-2 or TRBV6-3 and TRBJ1-5; 7 bases are a match to TRBD1. Germline V gene sequence: CDR1 MNHEY, CDR2 SVGEGT. V lost 5 bases to trimming and J lost 0 bases; unmatched junction nucleotides: 10. The CDR3 is 17 residues long. DNA of the CDR3: TGTGCCAGCAGTCAGGACAGGACTCTAATTAGCAATCAGCCCCAGCATTTT. Protein: CASSQDRTLISNQPQHF.

This clone was counted once. Other nucleotide sequences from this sample produce the same CDR3. The chain carries TRBV19 and TRBJ2-7; 7 bases match TRBD2. The V and J ends lost 4 bases and 6 bases, in that order; junction bases with no gene match: 6. Germline loops: CDR1 LNHDA, CDR2 SQIVND (reference sequence). CDR3 size: 13 residues. CDR3 in DNA: TGTGCCAGTAGTACAGCTAGCGGTGGCGAGCAGTACTTC. Its translation is CASSTASGGEQYF.

This chain joins TRBV28 and TRBJ1-2; D remains unclear. This CDR3 is built from 13 residues. Trimming left V 4 bases short and J 3 bases short, with 9 bases between. Germline V CDR1 and CDR2: MDHEN, SYDVKM. In nucleotides, the CDR3 is TGTGCCAGCAGTTCCGCGGAAGACTATGGCTACACCTTC. It codes for CASSSAEDYGYTF.

The rearrangement joins TRBV6-2 or TRBV6-3 to TRBJ1-1, with D possibly being TRBD1 (6 bases). The CDR3 runs 13 residues. Trimming pared 4 bases from V and 0 bases from J, leaving 6 bases between. CDR1 is MNHEY and CDR2 is SVGEGT in the germline V gene. As DNA, the CDR3 is TGTGCCAGCAGTTGGACAGTGAACACTGAAGCTTTCTTT. Residues: CASSWTVNTEAFF.

This chain links TRBV4-1 with TRBJ2-4, with 10 bases lining up with TRBD1. CDR3 length: 17 amino acids. Germline V lookup: CDR1 MGHRA, CDR2 YSYEKL. J gave up 4 bases and V 0 bases, and 6 bases lay outside the gene matches. The CDR3 spells CASSQEGQGRLKNIQYF. CDR3 bases: TGCGCCAGCAGCCAAGAGGGACAGGGGCGGTTAAAAAACATTCAGTACTTC.

This clone was counted once. The chain combines TRBV20-1 with TRBJ1-1, with 7 bases lining up with TRBD1. Trimming took 6 bases from V and 5 from J; bases not matched to a gene: 3. The CDR3 is 11 amino acids. In germline, CDR1 is DFQATT, CDR2 SNEGSKA (reference sequence). CDR3 in amino acids: CSAAQGTEAFF. CDR3 in DNA: TGCAGTGCCGCACAGGGGACTGAAGCTTTCTTT.

The genes are TRBV28 and TRBJ2-2; 7 nucleotides match TRBD2. V gave up 5 bases and J gave up 10 bases; unmatched junction bases: 10. The CDR3 is 14 amino acids. The germline gives CDR1 MDHEN, CDR2 SYDVKM. The CDR3 region has the DNA TGTGCCAGCAGTCTAGTCGGCGGGAGCAAGGAGCTGTTTTTT. Encoded protein: CASSLVGGSKELFF.

V gene TRBV19 combines with J gene TRBJ2-1; 7 nucleotides line up with TRBD1. Germline CDR1 is LNHDA and CDR2 is SQIVND (reference sequence). Losses at the gene ends were 2 bases for V and 6 bases for J; bases not matched to a gene: 4. This CDR3 region has 14 residues. CDR3 sequence (DNA): TGTGCCAGTAGTATATCGGCAGGGGGCAATGAGCAGTTCTTC. Translating gives CASSISAGGNEQFF.

This clone was counted between two and nine times. The chain recombines TRBV7-2 with TRBJ2-3; 8 positions match TRBD1. CDR1 and CDR2 (germline): SGHTA, FQGNSA. The J segment lost 10 bases and the V segment lost 5 bases, leaving 11 bases of the junction unmatched. There are 14 residues in the CDR3. In nucleotides, the CDR3 is TGTGCCAGCAGCCCAGGGACAGGTGGTATGGCGCAGTATTTT. It specifies CASSPGTGGMAQYF.

The chain is built from TRBV19 and TRBJ2-1; TRBD2 matches 12 bases. This CDR3 has 21 amino acids. Trimming took 4 bases from V and 0 from J; bases not matched to a gene: 16. Per the germline V gene, CDR1 is LNHDA and CDR2 is SQIVND (reference sequence). The CDR3 protein is CASSTRRRGLAGGYSYNEQFF. The CDR3 DNA reads as TGTGCCAGTAGTACCCGGAGGAGAGGGCTAGCGGGAGGGTACTCCTACAATGAGCAGTTCTTC. Looking up the rest from reference TRBV19 and TRBJ2-1 gives the full variable domain: DGGITQSPKYLFRKEGQNVTLSCEQNLNHDAMYWYRQDPGQGLRLIYYSQIVNDFQKGDIAEGYSVSREKKESFPLTVTSAQKNPTAFYLCASSTRRRGLAGGYSYNEQFFGPGTRLTVL.

V is TRBV27 and J is TRBJ1-1; D possibly corresponds to TRBD1 (6 bases). CDR1 MNHEY and CDR2 SMNVEV come from the germline V gene (reference sequence). V was shortened by 4 bases and J by 0 bases, with 12 bases between the two germline ends. This CDR3 spans 15 amino acids. The CDR3 region is CASSSHRDLNTEAFF. DNA of the CDR3: TGTGCCAGCAGTTCACACAGGGACCTGAACACTGAAGCTTTCTTT.

Written as DNA, the CDR3 is TGTGCCAGCAGCCGTTACTCGGGACAGGGGTCAGGAAACACCATATATTTT. It encodes CASSRYSGQGSGNTIYF. The chain carries TRBV4-2 and TRBJ1-3, with TRBD1 matching over 10 bases. The germline V gene encodes CDR1 LGHNA and CDR2 YNFKEQ. The CDR3 runs to 17 residues. J lost 4 bases, V lost 4 bases, and 10 bases had no gene match.

The V call is TRBV28, the J call TRBJ2-7, with 8 nucleotides matching TRBD1. Germline assignment: CDR1 MDHEN and CDR2 SYDVKM. V lost 4 bases and J lost 6; bases outside the gene matches: 8. This CDR3 region has 14 residues. The CDR3 loop is CASSSPDRAGEQYF. CDR3 in DNA: TGTGCCAGCAGTTCCCCGGACAGGGCTGGCGAGCAGTACTTC.

The V call is TRBV12-3 or TRBV12-4, the J call TRBJ2-1, with a weak D call TRBD1 (5 bases). The CDR3 is 13 amino acids. Trimming stripped 6 bases from V and 7 bases from J, with 13 bases between. The CDR3 reads CASSPLGVNEQFF. The CDR3 nucleotides are TGTGCCAGCAGCCCGCTAGGGGTGAATGAGCAGTTCTTC.